The 20 T cell receptor beta chains listed next were all sequenced from one sample in a study of identifying expanded T cells in peripheral blood. The protocol was immunoSEQ multiplex PCR, while the TCRdb copy is restricted to in-frame clones and leaves out a portion. The sample includes about 100,000 clones, about 89% seen only once; the top ten take less than 20%. Source material: blood. These receptors were obtained from a person aged 18 to 75 in good health.

V gene TRBV6-5 combines with J gene TRBJ1-2; D perhaps matches TRBD1 (5 bases). Germline V CDR1 and CDR2: MNHEY, SVGAGI. This CDR3 contains 15 residues. V was cut by 2 bases and J by 5 bases, with 15 bases left in between. CDR3 bases: TGTGCCAGCAGTTACGGGCCAGGGCCATCTTATGGCTACACCTTC. As protein: CASSYGPGPSYGYTF.

The chain is built from TRBV5-1 and TRBJ1-5; D may be TRBD1 (5 bases). The V and J ends lost 2 bases and 6 bases respectively, with 12 bases between them. CDR3 length: 14 residues. CDR1 and CDR2 from the germline V gene are SGHRS and YFSETQ. CDR3 nucleotides: TGCGCCAGCAGCTTCGGGGGAGAGGGTCAGCCCCAGCATTTT. Residues: CASSFGGEGQPQHF. Drawing the rest from reference TRBV5-1 and TRBJ1-5, the complete variable domain is KAGVTQTPRYLIKTRGQQVTLSCSPISGHRSVSWYQQTPGQGLQFLFEYFSETQRNKGNFPGRFSGRQFSNSRSEMNVSTLELGDSALYLCASSFGGEGQPQHFGDGTRLSIL.

This chain uses TRBV6-6 with TRBJ2-7; 9 bases are a match to TRBD1. The CDR3 has 15 residues. Germline CDR1 is MNHNY and CDR2 is SVGAGI (reference sequence). Unmatched junction bases numbered 11, after V lost 6 bases and J lost 5 bases. In nucleotides, the CDR3 is TGTGCCAGCAGGGGCACGGGACAGGGAGGCCACGAGCAGTACTTC. Translation gives CASRGTGQGGHEQYF.

The rearrangement links TRBV11-2 to TRBJ2-3, with a tentative D call TRBD2 (5 bases). The CDR3 loop spans 13 amino acids. Germline CDR1 reads SGHAT; CDR2 reads FQNNGV. V was clipped by 9 bases and J by 6 bases, with 16 bases between them. The CDR3 DNA reads as TGTGCCAGTACCCACCCCCCGGGGGATACGCAGTATTTT. This sequence encodes CASTHPPGDTQYF.

The chain employs TRBV5-1 and TRBJ1-5; TRBD1 might be the D (6 bases). This CDR3 comprises 13 residues. Trimming stripped 4 bases from V and 4 bases from J, with 9 bases between. In germline, CDR1 is SGHRS, CDR2 YFSETQ. CDR3 nucleotide sequence: TGCGCCAGCAGCGCGGGACAAAATCAGCCCCAGCATTTT. Translated, it gives CASSAGQNQPQHF.

The V call is TRBV4-1, the J call TRBJ1-2, with 7 bases that match TRBD1. The CDR3 is 17 residues long. V gave up 1 base and J gave up 3 bases; unmatched junction bases: 11. Germline lookup yields CDR1 MGHRA and CDR2 YSYEKL. CDR3 nucleotide sequence: TGCGCCAGCAGCCAAGGAGTTAAGGGGGCGGCTGACTATGGCTACACCTTC. Translated, it gives CASSQGVKGAADYGYTF.

V is TRBV6-5 and J is TRBJ2-3; 7 positions agree with TRBD1. Germline trimming cut 2 bases from V and 6 bases from J; bases unmatched to any gene: 8. Germline V gene data show CDR1 as MNHEY and CDR2 as SVGAGI. CDR3 size: 15 residues. The CDR3 DNA reads as TGTGCCAGCAGTTACAGGGGGCAGGGGGTTGATACGCAGTATTTT. Encoded protein: CASSYRGQGVDTQYF.

This clone is deemed large. This chain's CDR3 is CASTRVPSNYGYTF. DNA for the CDR3: TGTGCCAGCACCCGCGTACCTTCTAACTATGGCTACACCTTC. J is TRBJ1-2 and V is TRBV27, with D uncertain. Trimming shortened V by 7 bases and J by 0 bases, and 12 bases separated the two germline ends. This CDR3 has 14 amino acids. CDR1 is MNHEY, CDR2 SMNVEV, per germline (reference sequence).

This clone was observed a handful of times. This chain links TRBV6-6 with TRBJ2-4; TRBD1 aligns across 9 bases. There are 14 residues in the CDR3. V was pared by 5 bases and J by 10 bases, with 9 bases of the junction left unmatched. Germline CDR1 reads MNHNY; CDR2 reads SVGAGI (reference sequence). The CDR3 DNA reads TGTGCCAGCAGTGGACCGGGACAGGGAGAAATTCAGTACTTC. Translated, it gives CASSGPGQGEIQYF.

This clone occurred once. The chain recombines TRBV5-1 with TRBJ1-2, with 10 bases matching TRBD1. The CDR3 has 16 residues. In germline, CDR1 is SGHRS, CDR2 YFSETQ. Losses at the gene ends were 6 bases for V and 8 bases for J; bases not matched to a gene: 16. The chain's CDR3 is CASKVDGDRGPEGYTF. The CDR3, as DNA: TGCGCCAGCAAGGTCGATGGAGACAGGGGGCCAGAAGGCTACACCTTC.

J is TRBJ2-7 and V is TRBV5-1, with TRBD2 matching 8 bases. Germline CDR1 reads SGHRS; CDR2 reads YFSETQ. This CDR3 is built from 14 residues. The V segment lost 2 bases and the J segment 3 bases; nucleotides outside the gene matches: 4. The CDR3 reads CASSFNGGDYEQYF. In DNA, the CDR3 is TGCGCCAGCAGCTTTAACGGGGGGGACTACGAGCAGTACTTC.

The gene calls are TRBV19 and TRBJ2-3; D gene unclear. Deletions cut 1 base from V and 5 bases from J, with 7 bases between. Germline V gene data show CDR1 as LNHDA and CDR2 as SQIVND (reference sequence). This CDR3 has 13 residues. The CDR3 DNA follows: TGTGCCAGTAGTATAGGACGACTAGATACGCAGTATTTT. Its translation: CASSIGRLDTQYF.

This rearrangement joins TRBV2 to TRBJ2-3; the D is unclear. The V gene's germline CDR1 is SNHLY and CDR2 FYNNEI. The V end was cut by 3 bases, the J end by 11 bases, with 6 bases between. There are 10 residues in the CDR3. This CDR3 is CASSEYGQYF. CDR3 coding DNA: TGTGCCAGCAGTGAGTACGGGCAGTATTTT.

V is TRBV4-2 and J is TRBJ2-7; a possible D gene is TRBD2 (5 bases). Germline CDR1 and CDR2: LGHNA and YNFKEQ. V was pared by 4 bases and J by 3 bases, with 19 bases between. This CDR3 comprises 16 residues. CDR3: CASSPEFLNRDYEQYF. The CDR3 nucleotides are TGTGCCAGCAGCCCCGAATTCCTTAACCGGGACTACGAGCAGTACTTC.

There are a few counts of this clone. V and J are TRBV14 and TRBJ1-1; perhaps TRBD1 as D (5 bases). From germline, CDR1 is SGHDN and CDR2 FVKESK. This CDR3 contains 13 residues. Trimming took off 2 bases at V and 4 bases at J, with 8 bases between the two ends. DNA of the CDR3: TGTGCCAGCAGCCAAAACCAGGGCACTGAAGCTTTCTTT. Encoded protein: CASSQNQGTEAFF. The entire variable domain, with the rest obtained from reference TRBV14 and TRBJ1-1, is as follows: EAGVTQFPSHSVIEKGQTVTLRCDPISGHDNLYWYRRVMGKEIKFLLHFVKESKQDESGMPNNRFLAERTGGTYSTLKVQPAELEDSGVYFCASSQNQGTEAFFGQGTRLTVV.

The chain links TRBV23-1 to TRBJ2-1, with 8 positions matching TRBD1. TRBV23-1 belongs to the ORF category, with a function that is uncertain. This CDR3 has 17 residues. The trim removed 8 bases at V and 7 bases at J, leaving 19 bases unmatched. The CDR3 sequence: CASRLPGWDRRWNEQFF. CDR3 sequence (DNA): TGCGCCAGCCGCCTTCCAGGCTGGGACAGGAGGTGGAATGAGCAGTTCTTC.

CDR3 sequence reads: CASRGYINTEAFF. The DNA for the CDR3 is TGTGCCAGCAGAGGATACATTAACACTGAAGCTTTCTTT. The rearrangement joins TRBV6-1 to TRBJ1-1; D uncertain. Germline V gives CDR1 MNHNS, CDR2 SASEGT. The V and J ends lost 6 bases and 2 bases respectively, with 10 bases between them. The CDR3 has 13 amino acids.

The CDR3 nucleotides read TGTGCCAGCTCTCGGGACAGGTCGCTTGAAAAACTGTTTTTT. Encoded protein: CASSRDRSLEKLFF. The chain recombines TRBV9 with TRBJ1-4; the match to TRBD1 covers 8 bases. Germline CDR1 reads SGDLS; CDR2 reads YYNGEE. This CDR3 comprises 14 residues. V gave up 7 bases and J gave up 7 bases; unmatched junction bases: 9.

The rearrangement links TRBV6-4 to TRBJ1-1; possibly TRBD1 for D (6 bases). CDR1 and CDR2 from the germline V gene are MRHNA and SNTAGT. Trimming removed 6 bases from V and 2 bases from J, with 19 bases in between. The CDR3 spans 16 residues. The CDR3 DNA reads as TGTGCCAGCAGGCAGGAGGGGGATGCAGGCAACACTGAAGCTTTCTTT. Its translation is CASRQEGDAGNTEAFF.

V usage is TRBV7-2 and J usage is TRBJ2-2; D gene ambiguous. The CDR3 has 13 amino acids. V was shortened by 3 bases and J by 4 bases, with 6 bases between the two germline ends. Per germline, CDR1 SGHTA and CDR2 FQGNSA. CDR3 loop: CASSFRGTGELFF. DNA of the CDR3: TGTGCCAGCAGCTTCCGAGGCACCGGGGAGCTGTTTTTT.